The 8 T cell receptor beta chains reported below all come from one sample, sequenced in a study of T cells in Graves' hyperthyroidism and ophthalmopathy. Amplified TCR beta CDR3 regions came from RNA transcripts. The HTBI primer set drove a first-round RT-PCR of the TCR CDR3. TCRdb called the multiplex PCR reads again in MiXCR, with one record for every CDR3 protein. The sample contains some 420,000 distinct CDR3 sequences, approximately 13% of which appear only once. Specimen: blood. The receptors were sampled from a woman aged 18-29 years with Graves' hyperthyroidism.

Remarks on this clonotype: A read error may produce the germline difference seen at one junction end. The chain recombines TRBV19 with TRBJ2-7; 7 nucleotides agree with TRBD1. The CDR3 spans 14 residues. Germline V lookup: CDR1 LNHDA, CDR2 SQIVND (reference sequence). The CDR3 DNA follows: TGTGCCAGTAGTAAAACCGGGACAGCCTACGAGCAGTGCTTC. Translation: CASSKTGTAYEQCF.

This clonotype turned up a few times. Here the CDR3 DNA reads TGTGCTAGTGGTTCGTCACGGGGGAACACTGAAGCTTTCTTT. Protein sequence: CASGSSRGNTEAFF. The chain has TRBV12-5 and TRBJ1-1; unclear D gene. V dropped 4 bases and J dropped 1 base, with 10 bases sitting between them. The CDR3 has 14 amino acids. The germline V gene has CDR1 LGHNT and CDR2 FRNRAP.

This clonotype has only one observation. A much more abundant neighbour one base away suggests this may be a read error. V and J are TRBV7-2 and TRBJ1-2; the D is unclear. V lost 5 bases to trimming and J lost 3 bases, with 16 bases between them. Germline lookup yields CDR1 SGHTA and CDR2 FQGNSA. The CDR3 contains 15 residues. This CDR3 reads CASSTRTFGDYGYTF. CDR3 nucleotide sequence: TGTGCCAGCAGCACGCGGACCTTCGGAGACTATGGCTACACCTTC.

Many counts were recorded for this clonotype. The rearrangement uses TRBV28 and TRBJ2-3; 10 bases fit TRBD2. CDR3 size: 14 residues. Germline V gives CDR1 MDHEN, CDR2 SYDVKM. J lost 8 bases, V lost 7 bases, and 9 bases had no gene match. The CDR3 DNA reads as TGTGCCAGCAATCATCTAGCGGGAGTCGCTACGCAGTATTTT. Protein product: CASNHLAGVATQYF.

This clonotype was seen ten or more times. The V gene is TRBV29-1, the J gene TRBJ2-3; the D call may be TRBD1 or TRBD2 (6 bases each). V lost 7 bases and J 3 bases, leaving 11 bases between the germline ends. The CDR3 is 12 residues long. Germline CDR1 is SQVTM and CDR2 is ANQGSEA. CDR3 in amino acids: CSAKGGTDTQYF. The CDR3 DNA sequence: TGCAGCGCCAAAGGGGGGACAGATACGCAGTATTTT.

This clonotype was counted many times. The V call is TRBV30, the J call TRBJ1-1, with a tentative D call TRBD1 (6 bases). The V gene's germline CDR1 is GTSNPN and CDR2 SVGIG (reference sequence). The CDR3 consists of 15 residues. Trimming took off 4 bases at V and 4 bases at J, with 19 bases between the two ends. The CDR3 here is CAWNARLGAGTEAFF. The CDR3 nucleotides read TGTGCCTGGAACGCCAGATTGGGGGCGGGCACTGAAGCTTTCTTT.

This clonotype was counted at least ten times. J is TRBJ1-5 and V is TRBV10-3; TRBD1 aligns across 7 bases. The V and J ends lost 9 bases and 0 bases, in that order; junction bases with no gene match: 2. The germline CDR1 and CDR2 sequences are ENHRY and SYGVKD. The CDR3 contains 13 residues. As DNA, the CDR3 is TGTGCCATACAGGGGTATAGCAATCAGCCCCAGCATTTT. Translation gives CAIQGYSNQPQHF.

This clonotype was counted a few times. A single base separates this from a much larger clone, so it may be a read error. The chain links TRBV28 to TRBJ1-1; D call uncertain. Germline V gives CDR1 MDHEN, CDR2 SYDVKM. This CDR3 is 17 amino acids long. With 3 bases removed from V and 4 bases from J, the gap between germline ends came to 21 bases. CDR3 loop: CASSFKREEEWSTEAFF. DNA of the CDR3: TGTGCCAGCAGTTTCAAGCGGGAGGAGGAATGGAGCACTGAAGCTTTCTTT.